This T cell receptor (beta chain) was captured in a study of identifying expanded T cells in peripheral blood. Overall study results and limits: Clone count variance between two-week samples rose with total template count. About 1.2 clones differed between technical replicates, versus roughly 17 and 20 over time.

Sequencing was performed with immunoSEQ multiplex PCR; in TCRdb, only in-frame clones are kept and a portion is missing. The sample records tens of thousands of clones, 89% being singletons. As regards this clone: Its antigen is still unknown.

Trimming at V came to 8 bases and at J to 3 bases, leaving 7 bases not matched to a gene. Germline V CDR1 and CDR2: SQVTM, ANQGSEA. This CDR3 is 13 amino acids long. V is TRBV29-1 and J is TRBJ2-5; 9 nucleotides align to TRBD2. Sequences were obtained from blood. The clonotype was recovered from a person aged 18 to 70 in good health. CDR3 protein: CSYLGGGEETQYF. CDR3 in DNA: TGCAGCTATCTAGGCGGGGGGGAAGAGACCCAGTACTTC.